One and the same sample provided the 32 T cell receptor beta chains below, sequenced in a study of blood T cell repertoires in COVID-19. Only in-frame clones appear in the TCRdb table, and some are missing; sequencing was by immunoSEQ multiplex PCR. The sample has 270,000 or so clones, 84% seen once. Material: peripheral blood. The origin of the receptors is a human donor in a cohort sampled during active COVID-19.

This chain joins TRBV29-1 and TRBJ2-1; 11 bases are shared with TRBD2. The V gene end was trimmed by 0 bases and the J gene end by 9 bases; junction bases not matched to a gene: 7. The CDR3 has 15 residues. CDR1 SQVTM and CDR2 ANQGSEA come from the germline V gene. DNA for the CDR3: TGCAGCGTTGAAGATCGAACTAGCGGGAGTCTTGAGCAGTTCTTC. This codes for CSVEDRTSGSLEQFF.

The chain links TRBV7-9 to TRBJ1-6; TRBD1 matches 7 bases. J was trimmed by 6 bases and V by 0 bases; bases with no gene match: 5. The germline CDR1 and CDR2 sequences are SEHNR and FQNEAQ (reference sequence). This CDR3 comprises 16 residues. The CDR3 DNA sequence: TGTGCCAGCAGCTTAGCTATGGCAGGGGGTAATTCACCCCTCCACTTT. This codes for CASSLAMAGGNSPLHF.

The chain links TRBV28 to TRBJ2-5; D gene unclear. V dropped 6 bases and J dropped 6 bases, with 17 bases sitting between them. Germline V CDR1 and CDR2: MDHEN, SYDVKM. The CDR3 sequence is 14 residues long. CDR3 sequence reads: CASSQANLLKTQYF. The CDR3 DNA follows: TGTGCCAGCAGCCAAGCGAATCTTTTAAAGACCCAGTACTTC.

The chain carries TRBV5-5 and TRBJ2-7; perhaps TRBD1 as D (6 bases). This CDR3 has 14 amino acids. Germline lookup yields CDR1 SGHKS and CDR2 YYEKEE (reference sequence). Trimming took 4 bases from V and 5 from J, leaving 16 bases between them. The CDR3 spells CASSISTGLHEQYF. The CDR3 DNA reads as TGTGCCAGCAGCATCTCTACAGGGCTACACGAGCAGTACTTC.

V and J are TRBV19 and TRBJ1-4, with D maybe TRBD1 (5 bases). Trimming removed 5 bases at V and 5 bases at J, with 12 bases between. The CDR3 totals 14 residues. CDR1 and CDR2 from the germline V gene are LNHDA and SQIVND (reference sequence). Here the CDR3 DNA reads TGTGCCAGTAGTCAGTGGGGCCCAAATGAAAAACTGTTTTTT. Its translation: CASSQWGPNEKLFF. The full variable domain, its missing parts supplied by reference TRBV19 and TRBJ1-4, is DGGITQSPKYLFRKEGQNVTLSCEQNLNHDAMYWYRQDPGQGLRLIYYSQIVNDFQKGDIAEGYSVSREKKESFPLTVTSAQKNPTAFYLCASSQWGPNEKLFFGSGTQLSVL.

The chain couples TRBV6-5 to TRBJ1-1, with TRBD1 as a possible D gene (6 bases). Germline values: CDR1 MNHEY, CDR2 SVGAGI. Trimming took 6 bases from V and 6 from J, leaving 14 bases between them. This CDR3 comprises 13 residues. For the CDR3, the DNA is TGTGCCAGCAGAATAACAGGGCAGGCTGAAGCTTTCTTT. Translation gives CASRITGQAEAFF.

V usage is TRBV5-1 and J usage is TRBJ1-5; possibly TRBD1 for D (6 bases). CDR1 and CDR2 from the germline V gene are SGHRS and YFSETQ. This CDR3 has 14 residues. Trimming took off 10 bases at V and 3 bases at J, with 17 bases between the two ends. The CDR3 spells CAGEKWGHNQPQHF. CDR3 coding DNA: TGCGCCGGAGAAAAGTGGGGGCACAATCAGCCCCAGCATTTT.

The chain has TRBV5-1 and TRBJ2-1; D perhaps matches TRBD1 (7 bases). The CDR3 is made up of 16 amino acids. Per the germline V gene, CDR1 is SGHRS and CDR2 is YFSETQ. Trimming cost V 4 bases and J 8 bases, with 22 bases left between them. This CDR3 is CASSEGTVPGVYEQFF. The CDR3 coding sequence is TGCGCCAGCAGCGAGGGGACAGTACCGGGAGTATATGAGCAGTTCTTC.

The sample holds one count of this clone. V is TRBV19 and J is TRBJ1-4, with D possibly matching TRBD1 (5 bases). The CDR3 has 17 amino acids. Between the trimmed V and J ends, which lost 3 bases and 5 bases, there was a span of 19 bases. Germline V gives CDR1 LNHDA, CDR2 SQIVND (reference sequence). CDR3 nucleotide sequence: TGTGCCAGTAGTATGAGACCCCAAGGGGCCCTCAATGAAAAACTGTTTTTT. Translation: CASSMRPQGALNEKLFF.

This clone was observed a few times. This rearrangement joins TRBV5-1 to TRBJ2-2; possibly TRBD2 for D (5 bases). Trimming shortened V by 9 bases and J by 0 bases, and 12 bases separated the two germline ends. Germline V gene lookup returns CDR1 SGHRS and CDR2 YFSETQ. The CDR3 has 14 residues. CDR3 sequence (DNA): TGCGCCACCCTAACTAGGCCGAACACCGGGGAGCTGTTTTTT. Its translation: CATLTRPNTGELFF. Full variable domain (remainder filled in from reference TRBV5-1 and TRBJ2-2): KAGVTQTPRYLIKTRGQQVTLSCSPISGHRSVSWYQQTPGQGLQFLFEYFSETQRNKGNFPGRFSGRQFSNSRSEMNVSTLELGDSALYLCATLTRPNTGELFFGEGSRLTVL.

This clone was detected only a few times. The chain has TRBV5-8 and TRBJ1-2, with unresolved D. The CDR3 runs to 13 residues. The germline V and J ends were trimmed by 8 bases and 2 bases, with 13 bases remaining between them. The germline V gene has CDR1 SGHTS and CDR2 YDEGEE. The CDR3, as DNA: TGTGCCAGTCGTAAGTGGGCCAACTATGGCTACACCTTC. Its translation: CASRKWANYGYTF.

The chain is built from TRBV7-2 and TRBJ1-1; 9 bases match TRBD1. V was pared by 4 bases and J by 1 base, with 4 bases of the junction left unmatched. The CDR3 totals 15 residues. Germline CDR1 is SGHTA and CDR2 is FQGNSA. CDR3 DNA sequence: TGTGCCAGCAGCTACAGGGACAGGGAGAACACTGAAGCTTTCTTT. This sequence encodes CASSYRDRENTEAFF.

This clone was picked up a small number of times. J is TRBJ2-2 and V is TRBV6-1; no reliable D call. Trimming cost V 4 bases and J 0 bases, with 15 bases left between them. This CDR3 is 17 amino acids long. Per germline, CDR1 MNHNS and CDR2 SASEGT. CDR3 protein: CASSAALTTSNTGELFF. In nucleotides, the CDR3 is TGTGCCAGCAGTGCAGCCCTTACCACTTCGAACACCGGGGAGCTGTTTTTT.

This clone was seen a handful of times. J is TRBJ1-5 and V is TRBV28; 9 positions match TRBD1. Germline loops: CDR1 MDHEN, CDR2 SYDVKM. The length of the CDR3 is 15 residues. V was clipped by 5 bases and J by 2 bases; unmatched bases: 4. As DNA, the CDR3 is TGTGCCAGCAGTCCGGGACAGGGAGGCAATCAGCCCCAGCATTTT. Translating gives CASSPGQGGNQPQHF.

V usage is TRBV5-1 and J usage is TRBJ2-7, with D tentatively TRBD1 (6 bases). Germline V lookup: CDR1 SGHRS, CDR2 YFSETQ. The CDR3 runs 15 residues. V was shortened by 1 base and J by 0 bases, with 11 bases between the two germline ends. CDR3 in DNA: TGCGCCAGCAGCTTGTTACAGGGCGGCTCCTACGAGCAGTACTTC. Translation gives CASSLLQGGSYEQYF.

This chain joins TRBV27 and TRBJ2-1; no firm D call. V dropped 4 bases and J dropped 4 bases, with 14 bases sitting between them. The CDR3 runs to 15 residues. Germline CDR1 reads MNHEY; CDR2 reads SMNVEV (reference sequence). CDR3 coding DNA: TGTGCCAGCAGTTCCAAATTACCTCGGTACAATGAGCAGTTCTTC. Its translation is CASSSKLPRYNEQFF.

This rearrangement joins TRBV11-2 to TRBJ1-5; TRBD1 matches at 7 bases. V trimming: 4 bases; J trimming: 6 bases; junction bases outside the gene matches: 6. Germline V gives CDR1 SGHAT, CDR2 FQNNGV. The CDR3 length is 14 residues. The CDR3 spells CASSSTGPGQPQHF. The CDR3 region has the DNA TGTGCCAGCAGCTCGACAGGGCCCGGTCAGCCCCAGCATTTT.

The count of this clone is one. V gene TRBV5-1 combines with J gene TRBJ1-6, with D tentatively TRBD1 (6 bases). This CDR3 is 15 amino acids long. Germline-derived CDR1 and CDR2 are SGHRS and YFSETQ. Trimming took off 0 bases at V and 9 bases at J, with 13 bases between the two ends. CDR3 loop: CASSLGSGAGSPLHF. CDR3 DNA: TGCGCCAGCAGCTTGGGGTCAGGGGCTGGTTCACCCCTCCACTTT.

The chain combines TRBV9 with TRBJ2-4; the D is unclear. In germline, CDR1 is SGDLS, CDR2 YYNGEE. V lost 3 bases and J lost 1, with 8 bases in between. CDR3 size: 14 residues. The CDR3 region is CASSGPFAKNIQYF. For the CDR3, the DNA is TGTGCCAGCAGCGGGCCCTTTGCCAAAAACATTCAGTACTTC.

The chain carries TRBV20-1 and TRBJ1-2; 7 bases fit TRBD1. V trimming: 3 bases; J trimming: 4 bases; junction bases outside the gene matches: 5. Per the germline V gene, CDR1 is DFQATT and CDR2 is SNEGSKA (reference sequence). CDR3 length equals 13 residues. CDR3 sequence reads: CSASDRVGYGYTF. CDR3 DNA: TGCAGTGCTAGTGACAGGGTGGGCTATGGCTACACCTTC.

The chain combines TRBV6-5 with TRBJ2-7; TRBD2 might be the D (6 bases). CDR3 length equals 15 residues. CDR1 and CDR2 from the germline V gene are MNHEY and SVGAGI. The V end lost 5 bases, the J end lost 2 bases, and 16 bases lay between the germline ends. CDR3 protein: CASSKLSGGAYEQYF. In DNA form, the CDR3 reads TGTGCCAGCAGTAAACTCTCCGGGGGAGCCTACGAGCAGTACTTC.

V is TRBV18 and J is TRBJ2-3; TRBD2 agrees at 11 bases. V gave up 2 bases and J gave up 2 bases; unmatched junction bases: 3. Per germline, CDR1 KGHSH and CDR2 LQKENI. CDR3 length: 16 residues. This CDR3 is CASSPIAGGPTDTQYF. In DNA, the CDR3 is TGTGCCAGCTCACCAATAGCGGGGGGGCCCACAGATACGCAGTATTTT.

The J gene is TRBJ1-1, the V gene TRBV11-2; 9 nucleotides align to TRBD1. The J segment lost 5 bases and the V segment lost 2 bases, leaving 3 bases of the junction unmatched. This CDR3 is built from 14 residues. Per the germline V gene, CDR1 is SGHAT and CDR2 is FQNNGV. This chain's CDR3 is CASSLKQGATEAFF. CDR3 nucleotide sequence: TGTGCCAGCAGCTTAAAACAGGGGGCGACTGAAGCTTTCTTT.

The rearrangement uses TRBV19 and TRBJ1-2; 8 bases align to TRBD1. CDR1 and CDR2 from the germline V gene are LNHDA and SQIVND (reference sequence). V lost 6 bases, J lost 6 bases, and 6 bases stayed unmatched. This CDR3 has 13 residues. As DNA, the CDR3 is TGTGCCAGTAGCCTCCAGGGGGCAAATGGCTACACCTTC. Its translation is CASSLQGANGYTF.

This chain connects TRBV10-2 to TRBJ1-2; D unclear. The ends were cut back, 3 bases at V and 7 bases at J, with 18 bases in the middle. Germline loops: CDR1 WSHSY, CDR2 SAAADI. The CDR3 runs 15 residues. Written as DNA, the CDR3 is TGCGCCAGCAGTGAAACGGTTGGGAGGGATGGTGGCTACACCTTC. This translates into CASSETVGRDGGYTF.

The rearrangement uses TRBV10-2 and TRBJ2-1, with a weak D call TRBD2 (6 bases). CDR3 size: 18 residues. The V end lost 2 bases, the J end lost 5 bases, and 22 bases lay between the germline ends. The germline V gene has CDR1 WSHSY and CDR2 SAAADI. The CDR3 DNA sequence: TGCGCCAGCAGTGAGGCCCTAGCGTCCCATGCCCGGAACAATGAGCAGTTCTTC. As protein: CASSEALASHARNNEQFF.

The rearrangement uses TRBV18 and TRBJ1-2; no clear D. This CDR3 spans 13 amino acids. CDR1 is KGHSH and CDR2 is LQKENI in the germline V gene. Trimming stripped 5 bases from V and 1 base from J, with 8 bases between. The CDR3 sequence: CASSTADNYGYTF. CDR3 bases: TGTGCCAGCTCAACTGCCGATAACTATGGCTACACCTTC. Full variable domain (remainder filled in from reference TRBV18 and TRBJ1-2): NAGVMQNPRHLVRRRGQEARLRCSPMKGHSHVYWYRQLPEEGLKFMVYLQKENIIDESGMPKERFSAEFPKEGPSILRIQQVVRGDSAAYFCASSTADNYGYTFGSGTRLTVV.

This chain uses TRBV19 with TRBJ1-4, with 7 bases matching TRBD1. CDR1 is LNHDA and CDR2 is SQIVND in the germline V gene (reference sequence). This CDR3 has 15 residues. V lost 5 bases, J lost 5 bases, and 8 bases stayed unmatched. The CDR3 loop reads CASSARQGRNEKLFF. In DNA, the CDR3 is TGTGCCAGTAGTGCCCGACAGGGCCGAAATGAAAAACTGTTTTTT.

The chain uses TRBV2 and TRBJ1-4; D is ambiguous. V was clipped by 7 bases and J by 5 bases, with 11 bases between them. CDR1 is SNHLY and CDR2 is FYNNEI in the germline V gene. This CDR3 has 13 amino acids. This chain's CDR3 is CASTLDLNEKLFF. CDR3 coding DNA: TGTGCCAGCACCCTGGACTTAAATGAAAAACTGTTTTTT.

The CDR3 loop is CASSRGIAGAEQYF. CDR3 nucleotides: TGTGCCAGCTCACGGGGAATAGCGGGGGCCGAGCAGTACTTC. V usage is TRBV18 and J usage is TRBJ2-7; 9 bases are shared with TRBD2. V gave up 4 bases and J gave up 6 bases; unmatched junction bases: 7. Per germline, CDR1 KGHSH and CDR2 LQKENI. This CDR3 has 14 amino acids.

This chain joins TRBV25-1 and TRBJ2-5, with TRBD1 matching over 7 bases. This CDR3 comprises 13 residues. Germline V CDR1 and CDR2: MGHDK, SYGVNS. The junction had 6 bases not matched to a gene; V was cut back by 6 bases and J by 5 bases. The CDR3 DNA reads TGTGCCAGCAGGACAGGGATTGGGGAGACCCAGTACTTC. It encodes CASRTGIGETQYF.

The chain couples TRBV27 to TRBJ2-1; D remains ambiguous. The V and J ends lost 5 bases and 6 bases respectively, with 17 bases between them. There are 15 residues in the CDR3. Germline V gene data show CDR1 as MNHEY and CDR2 as SMNVEV (reference sequence). The DNA for the CDR3 is TGTGCCAGCAGTACATCCCGTGTCACCGTCAATGAGCAGTTCTTC. Its protein is CASSTSRVTVNEQFF.